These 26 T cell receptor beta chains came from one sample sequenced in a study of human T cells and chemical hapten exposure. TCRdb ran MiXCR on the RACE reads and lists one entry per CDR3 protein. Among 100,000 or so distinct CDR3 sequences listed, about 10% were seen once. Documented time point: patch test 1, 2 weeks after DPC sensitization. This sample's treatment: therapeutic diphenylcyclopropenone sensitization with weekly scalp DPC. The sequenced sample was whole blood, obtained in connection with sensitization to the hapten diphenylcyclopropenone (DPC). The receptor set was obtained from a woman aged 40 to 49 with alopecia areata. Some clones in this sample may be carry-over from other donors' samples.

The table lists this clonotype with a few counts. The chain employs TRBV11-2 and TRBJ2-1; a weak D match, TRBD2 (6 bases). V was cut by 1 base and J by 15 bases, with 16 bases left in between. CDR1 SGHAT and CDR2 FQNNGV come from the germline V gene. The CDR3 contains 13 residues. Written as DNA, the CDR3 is TGTGCCAGCAGCTTAGGTGGGACTGATCGTCTGTTCTTC. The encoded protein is CASSLGGTDRLFF.

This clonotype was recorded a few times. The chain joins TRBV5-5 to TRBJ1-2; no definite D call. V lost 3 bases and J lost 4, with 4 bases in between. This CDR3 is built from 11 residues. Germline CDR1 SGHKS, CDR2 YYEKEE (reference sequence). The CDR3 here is CASSWSYGYTF. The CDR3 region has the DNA TGTGCCAGCAGCTGGTCCTATGGCTACACCTTC. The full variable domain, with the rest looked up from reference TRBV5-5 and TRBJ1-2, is DAGVTQSPTHLIKTRGQQVTLRCSPISGHKSVSWYQQVLGQGPQFIFQYYEKEERGRGNFPDRFSARQFPNYSSELNVNALLLGDSALYLCASSWSYGYTFGSGTRLTVV.

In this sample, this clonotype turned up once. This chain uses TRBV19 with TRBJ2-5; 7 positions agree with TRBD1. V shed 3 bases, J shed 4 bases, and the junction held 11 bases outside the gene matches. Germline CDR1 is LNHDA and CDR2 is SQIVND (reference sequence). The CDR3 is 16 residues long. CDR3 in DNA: TGTGCCAGTAGTATGGCTACAGGGGCTACCCGAGAGACCCAGTACTTC. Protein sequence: CASSMATGATRETQYF.

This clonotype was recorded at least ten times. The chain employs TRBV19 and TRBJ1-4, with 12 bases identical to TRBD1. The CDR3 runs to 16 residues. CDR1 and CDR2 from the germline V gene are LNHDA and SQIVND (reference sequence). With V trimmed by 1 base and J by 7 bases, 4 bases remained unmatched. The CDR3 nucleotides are TGTGCCAGTAGTATAGGGGACAGGGGGCAACTTGAAAAACTGTTTTTT. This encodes CASSIGDRGQLEKLFF.

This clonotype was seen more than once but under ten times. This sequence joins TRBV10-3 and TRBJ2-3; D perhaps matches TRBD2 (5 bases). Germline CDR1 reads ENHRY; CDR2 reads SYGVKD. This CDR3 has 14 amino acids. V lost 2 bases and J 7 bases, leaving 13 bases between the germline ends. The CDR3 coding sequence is TGTGCCATCAGTGAGGTAGCGAGTGGGAATACGCAGTATTTT. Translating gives CAISEVASGNTQYF.

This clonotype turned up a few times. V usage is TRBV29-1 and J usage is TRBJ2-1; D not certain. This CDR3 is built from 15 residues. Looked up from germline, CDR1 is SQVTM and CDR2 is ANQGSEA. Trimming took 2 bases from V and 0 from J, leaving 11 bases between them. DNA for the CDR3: TGCAGCGTTGAAAAAAAGGGTGCCTCCTACAATGAGCAGTTCTTC. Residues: CSVEKKGASYNEQFF.

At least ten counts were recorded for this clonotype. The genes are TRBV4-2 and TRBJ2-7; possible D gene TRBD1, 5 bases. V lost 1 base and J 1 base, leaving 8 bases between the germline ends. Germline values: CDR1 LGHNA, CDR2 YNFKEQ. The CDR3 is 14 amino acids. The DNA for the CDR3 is TGTGCCAGCAGCCAAGGTCAGGGTTCCTACGAGCAGTACTTC. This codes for CASSQGQGSYEQYF.

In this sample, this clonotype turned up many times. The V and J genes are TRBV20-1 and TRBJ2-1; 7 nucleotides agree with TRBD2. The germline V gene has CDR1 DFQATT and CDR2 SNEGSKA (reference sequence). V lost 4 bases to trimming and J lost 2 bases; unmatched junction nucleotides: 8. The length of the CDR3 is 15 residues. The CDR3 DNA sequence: TGCAGTGCTAAAGGGCCTAGCGGCACCTACAATGAGCAGTTCTTC. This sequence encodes CSAKGPSGTYNEQFF.

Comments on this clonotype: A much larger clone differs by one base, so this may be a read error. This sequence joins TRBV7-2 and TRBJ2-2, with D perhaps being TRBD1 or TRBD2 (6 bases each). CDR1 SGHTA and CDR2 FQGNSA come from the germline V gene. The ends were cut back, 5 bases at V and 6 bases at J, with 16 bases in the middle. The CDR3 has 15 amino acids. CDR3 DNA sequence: TGTGCCAGCAGCCCCGTAGGGGGGCACGCCGGGGAGCTGTTTTTT. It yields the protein CASSPVGGHAGELFF.

CDR3 in DNA: TGTGCCAGCAGTTACGGAGTATACGGAGACACAGATACGCAGTATTTT. Encoded protein: CASSYGVYGDTDTQYF. The chain couples TRBV6-6 to TRBJ2-3; D remains ambiguous. Trimming pared 2 bases from V and 2 bases from J, leaving 14 bases between. The germline CDR1 and CDR2 sequences are MNHNY and SVGAGI (reference sequence). The CDR3 length is 16 residues.

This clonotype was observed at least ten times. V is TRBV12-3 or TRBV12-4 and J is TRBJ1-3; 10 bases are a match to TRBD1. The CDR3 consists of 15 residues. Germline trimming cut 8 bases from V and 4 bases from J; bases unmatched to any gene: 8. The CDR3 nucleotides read TGTGCCAGCGGAACCGGGACAGGGGACGGAAACACCATATATTTT. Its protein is CASGTGTGDGNTIYF.

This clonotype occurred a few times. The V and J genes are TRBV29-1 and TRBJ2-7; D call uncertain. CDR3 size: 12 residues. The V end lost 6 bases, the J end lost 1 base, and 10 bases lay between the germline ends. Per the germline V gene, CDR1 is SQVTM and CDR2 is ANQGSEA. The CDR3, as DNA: TGCAGCGTGATGACTGATTCCTACGAGCAGTACTTC. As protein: CSVMTDSYEQYF.

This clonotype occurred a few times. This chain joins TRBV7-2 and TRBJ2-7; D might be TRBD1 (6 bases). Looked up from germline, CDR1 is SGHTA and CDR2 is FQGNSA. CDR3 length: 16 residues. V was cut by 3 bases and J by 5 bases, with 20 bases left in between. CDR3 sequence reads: CASSLLNGGVSHEQYF. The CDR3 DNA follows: TGTGCCAGCAGCTTGCTGAATGGGGGCGTGAGTCACGAGCAGTACTTC.

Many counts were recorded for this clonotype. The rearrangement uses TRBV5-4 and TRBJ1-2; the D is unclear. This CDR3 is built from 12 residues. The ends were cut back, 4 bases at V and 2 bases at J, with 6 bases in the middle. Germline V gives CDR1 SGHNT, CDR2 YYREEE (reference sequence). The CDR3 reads CASSGRNYGYTF. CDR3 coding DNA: TGTGCCAGCAGCGGTCGAAACTATGGCTACACCTTC.

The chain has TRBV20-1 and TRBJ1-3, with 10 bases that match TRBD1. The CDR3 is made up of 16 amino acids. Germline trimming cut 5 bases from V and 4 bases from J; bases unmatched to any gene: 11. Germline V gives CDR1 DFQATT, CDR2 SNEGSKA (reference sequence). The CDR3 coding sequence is TGCAGTGCTGGTCGGCGACAGGGGGCGGTGGGAAACACCATATATTTT. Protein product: CSAGRRQGAVGNTIYF.

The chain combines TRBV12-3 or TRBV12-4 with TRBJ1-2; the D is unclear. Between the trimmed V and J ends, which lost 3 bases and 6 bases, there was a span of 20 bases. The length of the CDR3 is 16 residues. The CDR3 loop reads CASSLGARGRGNGYTF. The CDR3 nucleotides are TGTGCCAGCAGTTTGGGAGCCCGTGGGCGGGGTAATGGCTACACCTTC.

CDR3 protein: CASSVKAGPTEAFF. CDR3 nucleotides: TGTGCCAGCAGCGTAAAGGCAGGGCCCACTGAAGCTTTCTTT. The J gene is TRBJ1-1, the V gene TRBV9, with D possibly being TRBD1 (5 bases). V lost 1 base and J lost 4, with 11 bases in between. The V gene's germline CDR1 is SGDLS and CDR2 YYNGEE. The CDR3 is 14 residues long.

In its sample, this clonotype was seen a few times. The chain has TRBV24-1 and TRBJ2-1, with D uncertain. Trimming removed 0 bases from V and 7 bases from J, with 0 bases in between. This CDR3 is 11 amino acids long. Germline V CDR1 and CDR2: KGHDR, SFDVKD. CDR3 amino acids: CATSDLNEQFF. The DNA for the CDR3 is TGTGCCACCAGTGATTTGAATGAGCAGTTCTTC.

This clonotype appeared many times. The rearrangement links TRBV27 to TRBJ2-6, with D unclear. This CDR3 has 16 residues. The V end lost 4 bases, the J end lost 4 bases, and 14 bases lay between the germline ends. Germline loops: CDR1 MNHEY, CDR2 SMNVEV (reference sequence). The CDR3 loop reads CASSSWAGAGANVLTF. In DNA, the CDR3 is TGTGCCAGCAGTTCCTGGGCAGGTGCAGGGGCCAACGTCCTGACTTTC.

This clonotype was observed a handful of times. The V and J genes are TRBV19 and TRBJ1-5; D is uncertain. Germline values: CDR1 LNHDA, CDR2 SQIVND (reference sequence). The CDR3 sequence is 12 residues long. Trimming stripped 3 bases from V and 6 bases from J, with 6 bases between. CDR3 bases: TGTGCCAGTAGTATCTATGGTCAGCCCCAGCATTTT. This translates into CASSIYGQPQHF.

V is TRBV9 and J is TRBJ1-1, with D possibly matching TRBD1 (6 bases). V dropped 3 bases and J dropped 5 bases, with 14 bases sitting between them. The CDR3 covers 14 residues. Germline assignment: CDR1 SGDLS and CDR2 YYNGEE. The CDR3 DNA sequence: TGTGCCAGCAGCGCACAGGGTCGGAGGACTGAAGCTTTCTTT. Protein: CASSAQGRRTEAFF.

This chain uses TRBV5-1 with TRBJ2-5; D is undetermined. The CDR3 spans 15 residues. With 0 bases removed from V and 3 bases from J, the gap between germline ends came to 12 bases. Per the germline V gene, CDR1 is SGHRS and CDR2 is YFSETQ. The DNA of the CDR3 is TGCGCCAGCAGCTTGGCCGGCAGGACCGAAGAGACCCAGTACTTC. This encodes CASSLAGRTEETQYF.

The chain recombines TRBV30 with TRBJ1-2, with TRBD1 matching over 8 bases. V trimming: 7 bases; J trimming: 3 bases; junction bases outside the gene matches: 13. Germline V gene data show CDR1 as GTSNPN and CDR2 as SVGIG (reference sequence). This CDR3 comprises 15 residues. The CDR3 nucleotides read TGTGCCTCCACGTCGGCAGGGGGCGCTTACTATGGCTACACCTTC. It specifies CASTSAGGAYYGYTF.

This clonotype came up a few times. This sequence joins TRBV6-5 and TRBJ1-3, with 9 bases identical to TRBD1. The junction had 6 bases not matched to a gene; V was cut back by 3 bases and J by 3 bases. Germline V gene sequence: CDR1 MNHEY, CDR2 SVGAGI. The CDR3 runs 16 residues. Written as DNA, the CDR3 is TGTGCCAGCAGTTATACCGGGACAGGGCTTGGAAACACCATATATTTT. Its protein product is CASSYTGTGLGNTIYF.

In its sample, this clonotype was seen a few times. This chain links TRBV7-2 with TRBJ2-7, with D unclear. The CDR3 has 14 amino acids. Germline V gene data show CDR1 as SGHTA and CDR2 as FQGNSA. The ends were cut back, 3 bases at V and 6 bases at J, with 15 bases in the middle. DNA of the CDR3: TGTGCCAGCAGCTTGCTGCGGTTAGCTGTCGAGCAGTACTTC. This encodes CASSLLRLAVEQYF.

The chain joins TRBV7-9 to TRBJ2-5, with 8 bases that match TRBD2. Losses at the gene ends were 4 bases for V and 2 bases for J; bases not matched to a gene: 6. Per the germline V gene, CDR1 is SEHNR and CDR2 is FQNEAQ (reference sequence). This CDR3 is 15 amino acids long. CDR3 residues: CASSYGSGRQETQYF. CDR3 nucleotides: TGTGCCAGCAGCTACGGGAGCGGGAGACAAGAGACCCAGTACTTC.